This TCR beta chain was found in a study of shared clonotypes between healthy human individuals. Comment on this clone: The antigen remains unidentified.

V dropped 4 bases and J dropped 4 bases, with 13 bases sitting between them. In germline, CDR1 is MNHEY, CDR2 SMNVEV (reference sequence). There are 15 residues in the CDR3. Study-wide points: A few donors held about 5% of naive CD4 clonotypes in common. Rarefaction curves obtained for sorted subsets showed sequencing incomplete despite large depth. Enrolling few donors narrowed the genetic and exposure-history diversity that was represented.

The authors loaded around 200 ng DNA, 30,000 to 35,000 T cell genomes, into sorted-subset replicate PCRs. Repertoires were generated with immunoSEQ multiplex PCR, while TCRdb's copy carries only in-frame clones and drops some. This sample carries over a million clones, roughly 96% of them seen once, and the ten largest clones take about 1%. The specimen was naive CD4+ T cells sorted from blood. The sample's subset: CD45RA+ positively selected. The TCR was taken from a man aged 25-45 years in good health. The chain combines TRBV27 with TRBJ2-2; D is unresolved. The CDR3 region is CASSSPDPGTGELFF. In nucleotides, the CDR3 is TGTGCCAGCAGTTCCCCGGACCCGGGCACCGGGGAGCTGTTTTTT.